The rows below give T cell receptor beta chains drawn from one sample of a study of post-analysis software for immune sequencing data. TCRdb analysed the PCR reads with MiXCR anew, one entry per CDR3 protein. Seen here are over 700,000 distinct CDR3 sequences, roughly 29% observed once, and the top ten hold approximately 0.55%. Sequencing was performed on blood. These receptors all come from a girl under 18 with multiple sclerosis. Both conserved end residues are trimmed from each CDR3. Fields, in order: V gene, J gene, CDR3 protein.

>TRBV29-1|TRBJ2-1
SVELSLSYNEQF
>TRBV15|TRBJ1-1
ATNPTPGADTEAF
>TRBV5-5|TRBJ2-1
ASRLGLAEVYNEQF
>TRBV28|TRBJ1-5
ASKFGETQTVGNQPQH
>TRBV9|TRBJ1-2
ASSVQGAGDYGYT
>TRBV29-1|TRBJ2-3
SLRGDSKGDTQY
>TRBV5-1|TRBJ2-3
ASSLFQGTDTQY
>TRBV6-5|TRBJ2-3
ASSTTPTVNTRY
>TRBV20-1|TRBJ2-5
SARAAVRSSQETQY
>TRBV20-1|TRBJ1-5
SASLASKVQPQH
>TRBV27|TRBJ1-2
ASRAQDYWGYT
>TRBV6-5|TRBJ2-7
ASSYPGLATDEQY
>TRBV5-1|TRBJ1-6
ASSADRSSYNSPLH
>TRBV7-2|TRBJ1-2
ASSLVPHSGYGYT
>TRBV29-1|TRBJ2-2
SVEGTGTGELF
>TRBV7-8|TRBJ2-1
ASSLVGLAGGAQF
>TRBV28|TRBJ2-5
ASRPAKILTGGQETQY
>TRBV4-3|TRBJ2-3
ASSQNPAGASTDTQY
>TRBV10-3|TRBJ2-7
AIRAGLAGVSEQY
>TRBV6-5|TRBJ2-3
ASRAGADTQY
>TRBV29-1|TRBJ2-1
SVQTSPGNEQF
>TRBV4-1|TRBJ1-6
ASSQGFTAEHSPLH
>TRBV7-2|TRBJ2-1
ASSLGTGGPDNEQF
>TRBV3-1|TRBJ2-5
ASSQTGTSGRWVLEQY
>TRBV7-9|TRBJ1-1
ASSLSPRGSNTEAF
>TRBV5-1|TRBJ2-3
ASSLWGKDTQY
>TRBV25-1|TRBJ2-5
ASSGPRGGETQY
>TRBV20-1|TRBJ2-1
SASDAASGSNEQF
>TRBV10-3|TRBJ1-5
AISELGQPQH
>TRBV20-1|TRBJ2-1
SARHTGTSMVNEQF
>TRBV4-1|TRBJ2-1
ASSQDKGGRSEQF
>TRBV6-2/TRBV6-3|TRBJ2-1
ASSYSKGQVSIHEQF
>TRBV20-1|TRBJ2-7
RAREGAGGEY
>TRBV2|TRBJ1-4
ATSRDNGNEKLF
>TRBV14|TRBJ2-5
ASSVGLVQAQY
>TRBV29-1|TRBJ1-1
SVEGRPGAF
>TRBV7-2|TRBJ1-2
ASSSKGGFYGYT
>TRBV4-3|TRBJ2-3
ASSQWGGTDTQY
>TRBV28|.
ASSGGGSVETQY
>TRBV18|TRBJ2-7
ASSPTTLTGAYEQY
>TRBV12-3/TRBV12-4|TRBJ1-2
ASSLAGGLNYGYT
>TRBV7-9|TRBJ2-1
ASSPPGGFLNEQF
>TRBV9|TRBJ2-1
ASSVASGIAAEQF
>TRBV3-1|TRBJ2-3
ASSQVTGSTDTQY
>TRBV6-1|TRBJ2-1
ASSEARSSQQF
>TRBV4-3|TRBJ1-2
ASSQRTGFGYT
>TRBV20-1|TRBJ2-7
SAKKLSYEQY
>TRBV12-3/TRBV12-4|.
ASSLWGGSEQY
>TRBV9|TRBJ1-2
ASSAGQGVGYGYT
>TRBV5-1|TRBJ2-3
ASSPETGVTDTQY
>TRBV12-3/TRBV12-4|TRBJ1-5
ASSYSGQVIDQPQH
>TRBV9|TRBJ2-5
ASSVGAPAGFQETQY